The next 8 T cell receptor beta chains were all read from a single sample in a study of blood T cell repertoires in COVID-19 (TCRdb year 2020). The library was obtained by the immunoSEQ multiplex PCR assay. TCRdb retrieved this table from immuneACCESS and kept in-frame rearrangements only. Not all clones are present; in checked studies, unresolved V genes account for under half, and no reason is known for the remainder. The sample contains some 400,000 clones, roughly 86% of them found a single time. Together, the top ten hold about 1.7% of the sample. Sequencing used PBMCs or T cells enriched from blood (not recorded which). These receptors originate from a woman aged 30 to 39 who had recovered from COVID-19.

This clone was seen a few times. This sequence joins TRBV10-2 and TRBJ1-2; a possible D gene is TRBD1 (5 bases). The germline V and J ends were trimmed by 8 bases and 8 bases, with 12 bases remaining between them. The CDR3 spans 11 residues. The V gene's germline CDR1 is WSHSY and CDR2 SAAADI. CDR3 in amino acids: CASGQLIGYTF. CDR3 nucleotide sequence: TGCGCCAGCGGACAACTTATAGGCTACACCTTC.

The chain combines TRBV24-1 with TRBJ2-1; 8 bases are shared with TRBD2. V shed 2 bases and J 4 bases; nucleotides not matched to a gene: 6. The CDR3 length is 16 residues. Germline values: CDR1 KGHDR, CDR2 SFDVKD. CDR3 residues: CATSDSSGGAYNEQFF. In nucleotides, the CDR3 is TGTGCCACCAGTGATTCATCCGGGGGGGCATACAATGAGCAGTTCTTC.

The gene calls are TRBV7-3 and TRBJ1-2; 8 bases are a match to TRBD1. This CDR3 has 14 amino acids. After removal of 5 bases from V and 7 bases from J, the junction contained 9 bases not matched to a gene. From germline, CDR1 is SGHTA and CDR2 FQGTGA. The CDR3, as DNA: TGTGCCAGCAGCCTGACTCAGGGGGCAGGTGGCTACACCTTC. Its translation: CASSLTQGAGGYTF.

The CDR3 DNA follows: TGCGCCAGCAGCGCCTTACTACGAACTGCTGAAGCTTTCTTT. Amino acids: CASSALLRTAEAFF. The rearrangement joins TRBV5-1 to TRBJ1-1; D is undetermined. V was cut by 4 bases and J by 6 bases, with 16 bases left in between. Germline CDR1 reads SGHRS; CDR2 reads YFSETQ. The CDR3 consists of 14 residues.

On this clone itself: Other nucleotide sequences from this sample produce the same CDR3. The V call is TRBV19, the J call TRBJ2-7, with a tentative D call TRBD2 (5 bases). V was clipped by 1 base and J by 4 bases, with 8 bases between them. CDR3 size: 13 residues. Germline CDR1 is LNHDA and CDR2 is SQIVND (reference sequence). CDR3: CASSIGLTYEQYF. The CDR3, as DNA: TGTGCCAGTAGTATAGGACTAACTTACGAGCAGTACTTC.

The genes are TRBV5-1 and TRBJ1-3; D gene ambiguous. Looked up from germline, CDR1 is SGHRS and CDR2 is YFSETQ. Trimming removed 0 bases at V and 1 base at J, with 2 bases between. This CDR3 region has 13 residues. This chain's CDR3 is CASSLASGNTIYF. CDR3 nucleotides: TGCGCCAGCAGCTTGGCTTCTGGAAACACCATATATTTT.

The rearrangement joins TRBV28 to TRBJ2-7, with TRBD1 matching 7 bases. The CDR3 runs to 15 residues. J lost 0 bases, V lost 5 bases, and 7 bases had no gene match. CDR1 and CDR2 from the germline V gene are MDHEN and SYDVKM. CDR3: CASSRPGQSSYEQYF. CDR3 nucleotides: TGTGCCAGCAGTCGACCGGGACAGAGCTCCTACGAGCAGTACTTC.

The chain is built from TRBV11-2 and TRBJ1-2; no definite D call. Germline V gene sequence: CDR1 SGHAT, CDR2 FQNNGV. The CDR3 loop spans 13 amino acids. Between the trimmed V and J ends, which lost 3 bases and 4 bases, there was a span of 9 bases. The CDR3: CASSLVRSYGYTF. In DNA form, the CDR3 reads TGTGCCAGCAGCTTGGTCAGAAGCTATGGCTACACCTTC.